This T cell receptor beta chain was observed in a study of blood T cell repertoires in COVID-19. Overall study context: Acute and convalescent COVID-19 samples came from the United States, Italy and Spain.

Per the original data handling: The assay estimated nucleated cells by amplifying reference gene primers. Sequenced by immunoSEQ multiplex PCR; TCRdb stores in-frame clones only, minus some. Clone size and the V and J calls come from that table; the DNA yielded D and trimming. The sample consists of under 95,000 clones, over 80% of them appearing once. This CDR3 is 12 amino acids long. Germline V gene lookup returns CDR1 SGHRS and CDR2 YFSETQ. V was cut by 0 bases and J by 2 bases, with 3 bases left in between. V gene TRBV5-1 combines with J gene TRBJ2-7; D is undetermined. Sequencing was done on a sample of peripheral blood. The TCR was taken from a woman aged 80 or over with acute or convalescent COVID-19. CDR3 nucleotide sequence: TGCGCCAGCAGCTTGGCCACCTACGAGCAGTACTTC. It yields the protein CASSLATYEQYF. Supplemented by reference TRBV5-1 and TRBJ2-7, the full variable domain reads KAGVTQTPRYLIKTRGQQVTLSCSPISGHRSVSWYQQTPGQGLQFLFEYFSETQRNKGNFPGRFSGRQFSNSRSEMNVSTLELGDSALYLCASSLATYEQYFGPGTRLTVT.